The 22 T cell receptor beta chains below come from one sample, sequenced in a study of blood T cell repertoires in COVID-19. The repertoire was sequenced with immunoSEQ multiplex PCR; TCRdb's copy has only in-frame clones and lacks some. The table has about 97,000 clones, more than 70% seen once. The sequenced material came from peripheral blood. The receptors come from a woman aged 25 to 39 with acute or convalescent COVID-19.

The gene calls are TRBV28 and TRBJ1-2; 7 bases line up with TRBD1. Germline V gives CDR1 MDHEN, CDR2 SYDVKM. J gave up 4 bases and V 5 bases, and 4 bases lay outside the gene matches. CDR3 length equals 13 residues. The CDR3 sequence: CASSPRDSYGYTF. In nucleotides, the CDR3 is TGTGCCAGCAGTCCGAGGGACAGCTATGGCTACACCTTC.

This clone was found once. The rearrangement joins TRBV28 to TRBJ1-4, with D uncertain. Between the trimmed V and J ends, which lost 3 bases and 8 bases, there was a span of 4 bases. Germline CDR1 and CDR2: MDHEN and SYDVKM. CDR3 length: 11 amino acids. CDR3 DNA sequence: TGTGCCAGCAGTTTCGGGGAAAAACTGTTTTTT. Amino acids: CASSFGEKLFF.

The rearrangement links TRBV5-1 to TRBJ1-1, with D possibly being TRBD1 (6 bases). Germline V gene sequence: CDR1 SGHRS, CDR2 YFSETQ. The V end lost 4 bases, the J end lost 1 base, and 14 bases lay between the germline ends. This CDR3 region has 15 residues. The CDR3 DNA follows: TGCGCCAGCAGCCCTTTAGACAGGTGGAACACTGAAGCTTTCTTT. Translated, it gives CASSPLDRWNTEAFF.

This CDR3 reads CASSLGPFNYGYTF. As DNA, the CDR3 is TGTGCCAGCAGCTTAGGTCCATTTAACTATGGCTACACCTTC. This chain connects TRBV11-2 to TRBJ1-2; D call uncertain. Trimming took 1 base from V and 1 from J, leaving 7 bases between them. Looked up from germline, CDR1 is SGHAT and CDR2 is FQNNGV. CDR3 length: 14 amino acids.

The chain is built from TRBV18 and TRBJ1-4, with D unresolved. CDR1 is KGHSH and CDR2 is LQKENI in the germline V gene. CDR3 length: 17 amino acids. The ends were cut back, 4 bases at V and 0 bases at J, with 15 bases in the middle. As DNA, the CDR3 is TGTGCCAGCTCACTTTCCCAGCAGCGGACAACTAATGAAAAACTGTTTTTT. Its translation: CASSLSQQRTTNEKLFF.

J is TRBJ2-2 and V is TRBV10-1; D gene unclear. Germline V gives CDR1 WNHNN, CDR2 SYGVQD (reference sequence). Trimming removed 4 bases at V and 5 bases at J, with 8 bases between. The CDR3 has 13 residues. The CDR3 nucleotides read TGCGCCAGCAGTGTTATAGAGACCGGGGAGCTGTTTTTT. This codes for CASSVIETGELFF.

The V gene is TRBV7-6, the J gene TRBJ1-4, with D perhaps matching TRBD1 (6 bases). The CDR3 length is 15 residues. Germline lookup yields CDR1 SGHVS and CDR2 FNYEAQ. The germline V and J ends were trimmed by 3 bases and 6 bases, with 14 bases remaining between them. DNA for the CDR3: TGTGCCAGCAGCTTTCTGGCAGGGGATGATGAAAAACTGTTTTTT. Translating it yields CASSFLAGDDEKLFF. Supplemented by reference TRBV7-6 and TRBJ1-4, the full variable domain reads GAGVSQSPRYKVTKRGQDVALRCDPISGHVSLYWYRQALGQGPEFLTYFNYEAQQDKSGLPNDRFSAERPEGSISTLTIQRTEQRDSAMYRCASSFLAGDDEKLFFGSGTQLSVL.

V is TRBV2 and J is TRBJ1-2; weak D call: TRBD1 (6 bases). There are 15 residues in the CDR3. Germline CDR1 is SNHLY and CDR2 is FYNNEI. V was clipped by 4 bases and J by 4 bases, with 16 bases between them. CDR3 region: CASSVAGTGTYGYTF. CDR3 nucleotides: TGTGCCAGCAGTGTAGCCGGTACAGGGACCTATGGCTACACCTTC.

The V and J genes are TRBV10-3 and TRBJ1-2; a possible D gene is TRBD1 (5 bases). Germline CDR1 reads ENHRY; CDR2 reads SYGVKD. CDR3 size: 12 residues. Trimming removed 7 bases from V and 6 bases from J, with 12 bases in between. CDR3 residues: CAITRGEDGYTF. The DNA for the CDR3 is TGTGCCATCACCCGGGGGGAGGATGGCTACACCTTC.

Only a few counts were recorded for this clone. The CDR3 is CASSQRLAGYYGTQYF. In DNA form, the CDR3 reads TGTGCCAGCAGCCAGCGACTAGCGGGGTATTATGGGACCCAGTACTTC. The chain links TRBV14 to TRBJ2-5; 11 positions match TRBD2. CDR1 and CDR2 from the germline V gene are SGHDN and FVKESK. The CDR3 is made up of 16 amino acids. Germline trimming cut 3 bases from V and 7 bases from J; bases unmatched to any gene: 10. The whole variable domain, remainder taken from reference TRBV14 and TRBJ2-5, is EAGVTQFPSHSVIEKGQTVTLRCDPISGHDNLYWYRRVMGKEIKFLLHFVKESKQDESGMPNNRFLAERTGGTYSTLKVQPAELEDSGVYFCASSQRLAGYYGTQYFGPGTRLLVL.

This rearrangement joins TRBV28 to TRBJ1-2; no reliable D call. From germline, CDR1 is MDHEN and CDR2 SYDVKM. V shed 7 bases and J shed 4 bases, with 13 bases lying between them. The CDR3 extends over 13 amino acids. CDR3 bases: TGTGCCAGCAAGCGATCGTATGTCTATGGCTACACCTTC. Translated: CASKRSYVYGYTF.

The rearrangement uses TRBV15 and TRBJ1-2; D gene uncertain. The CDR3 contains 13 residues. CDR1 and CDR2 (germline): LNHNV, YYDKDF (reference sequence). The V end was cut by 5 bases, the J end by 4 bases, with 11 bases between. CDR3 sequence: CATSPGGRYGYTF. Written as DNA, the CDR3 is TGTGCCACCAGCCCTGGCGGGCGCTATGGCTACACCTTC.

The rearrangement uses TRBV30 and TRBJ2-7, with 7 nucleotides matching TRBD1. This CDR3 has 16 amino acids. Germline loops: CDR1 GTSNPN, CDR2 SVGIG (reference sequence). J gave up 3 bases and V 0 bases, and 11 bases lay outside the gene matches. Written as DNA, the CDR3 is TGTGCCTGGAGTGTACGGGGACAGCGATGGCGCTACGAGCAGTACTTC. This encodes CAWSVRGQRWRYEQYF.

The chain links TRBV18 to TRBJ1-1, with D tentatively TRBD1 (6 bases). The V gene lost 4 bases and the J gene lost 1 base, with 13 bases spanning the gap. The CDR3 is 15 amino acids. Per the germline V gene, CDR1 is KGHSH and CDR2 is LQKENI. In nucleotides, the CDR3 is TGTGCCAGCTCACTAAATCTACAGGGGAACACTGAAGCTTTCTTT. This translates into CASSLNLQGNTEAFF.

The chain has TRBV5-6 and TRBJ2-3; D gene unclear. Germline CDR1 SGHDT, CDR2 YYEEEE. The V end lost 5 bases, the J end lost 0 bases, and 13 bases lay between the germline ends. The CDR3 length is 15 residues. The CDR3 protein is CASRLSLLSTDTQYF. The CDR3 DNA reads TGTGCCAGCAGACTGTCCCTACTTAGCACAGATACGCAGTATTTT.

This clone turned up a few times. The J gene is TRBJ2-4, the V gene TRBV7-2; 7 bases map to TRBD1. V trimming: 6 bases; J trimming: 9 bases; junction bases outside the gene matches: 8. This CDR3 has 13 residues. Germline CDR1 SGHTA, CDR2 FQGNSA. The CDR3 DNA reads TGTGCCAGCAGTTCGGGACAGTATAGCATTCAGTACTTC. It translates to CASSSGQYSIQYF. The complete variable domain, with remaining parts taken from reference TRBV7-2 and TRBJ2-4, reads GAGVSQSPSNKVTEKGKDVELRCDPISGHTALYWYRQSLGQGLEFLIYFQGNSAPDKSGLPSDRFSAERTGGSVSTLTIQRTQQEDSAVYLCASSSGQYSIQYFGAGTRLSVL.

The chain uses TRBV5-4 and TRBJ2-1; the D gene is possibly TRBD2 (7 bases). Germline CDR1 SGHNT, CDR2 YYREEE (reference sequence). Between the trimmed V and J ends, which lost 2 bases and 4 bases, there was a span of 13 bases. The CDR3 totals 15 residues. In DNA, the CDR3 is TGTGCCAGCAGCTTAGGGGGGGCCCAGTACAATGAGCAGTTCTTC. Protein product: CASSLGGAQYNEQFF.

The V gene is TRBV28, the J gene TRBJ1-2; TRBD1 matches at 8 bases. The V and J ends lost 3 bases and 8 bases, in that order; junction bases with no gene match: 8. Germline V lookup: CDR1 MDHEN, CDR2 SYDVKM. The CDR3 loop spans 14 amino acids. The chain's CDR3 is CASSLGTGTSGYTF. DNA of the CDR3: TGTGCCAGCAGTTTGGGGACAGGTACCTCCGGCTACACCTTC.

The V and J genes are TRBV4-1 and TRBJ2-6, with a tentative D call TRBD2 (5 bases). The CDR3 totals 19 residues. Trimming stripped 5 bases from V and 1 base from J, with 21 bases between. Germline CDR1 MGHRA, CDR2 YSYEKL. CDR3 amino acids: CASSFLSGSKTSGANVLTF. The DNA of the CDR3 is TGCGCCAGCAGCTTTCTATCGGGAAGCAAGACGTCTGGGGCCAACGTCCTGACTTTC.

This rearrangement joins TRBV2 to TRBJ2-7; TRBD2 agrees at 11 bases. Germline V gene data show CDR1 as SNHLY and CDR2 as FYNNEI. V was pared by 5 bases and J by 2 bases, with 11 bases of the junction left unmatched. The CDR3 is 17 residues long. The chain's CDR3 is CASSRRNSGGEAYEQYF. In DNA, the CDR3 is TGTGCCAGCAGTAGGAGGAATAGCGGGGGGGAGGCCTACGAGCAGTACTTC.

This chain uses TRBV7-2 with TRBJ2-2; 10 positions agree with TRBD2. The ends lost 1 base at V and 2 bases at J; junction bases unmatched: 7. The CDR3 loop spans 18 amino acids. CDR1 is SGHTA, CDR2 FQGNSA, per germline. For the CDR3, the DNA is TGTGCCAGCAGCTTAGGGCCAGCGGGGGGGCGAAACACCGGGGAGCTGTTTTTT. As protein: CASSLGPAGGRNTGELFF.

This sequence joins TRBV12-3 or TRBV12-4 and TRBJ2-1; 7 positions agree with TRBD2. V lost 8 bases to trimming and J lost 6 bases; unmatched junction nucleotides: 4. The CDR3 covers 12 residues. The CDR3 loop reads CASHGGTNEQFF. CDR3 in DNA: TGTGCCAGCCACGGGGGGACCAATGAGCAGTTCTTC.